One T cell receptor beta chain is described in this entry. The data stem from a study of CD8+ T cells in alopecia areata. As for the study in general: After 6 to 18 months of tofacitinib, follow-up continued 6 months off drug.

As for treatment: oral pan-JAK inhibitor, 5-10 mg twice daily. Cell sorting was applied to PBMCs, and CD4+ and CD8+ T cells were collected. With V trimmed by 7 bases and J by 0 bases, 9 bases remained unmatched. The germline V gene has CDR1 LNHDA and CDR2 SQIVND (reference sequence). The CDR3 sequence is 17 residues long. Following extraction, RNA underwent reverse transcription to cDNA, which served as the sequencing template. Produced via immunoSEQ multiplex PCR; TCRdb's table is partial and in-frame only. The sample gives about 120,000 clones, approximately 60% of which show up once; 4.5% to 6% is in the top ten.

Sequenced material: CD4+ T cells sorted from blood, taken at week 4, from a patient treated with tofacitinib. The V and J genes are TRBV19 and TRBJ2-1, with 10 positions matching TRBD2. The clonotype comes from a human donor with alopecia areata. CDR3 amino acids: CASTTIAGGLSYNEQFF. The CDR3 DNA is TGTGCCAGTACCACGATAGCGGGGGGCCTCTCCTACAATGAGCAGTTCTTC.